This TCR beta chain came from a study of T cell responses to AZD1222 COVID-19 vaccine. Study results and limitations: Distributed over spike, vaccine-associated CD4 TCRs predominated at 160-218 and 743-854. Two AZD1222 administrations were followed by greater Spike-specific TCR breadth and depth. The donor cohort was predominantly white British with a female majority, and clonal diversity may have been underestimated. The reported proportion of spike-specific TCRs targeting unmutated variant regions was nearly half.

Using immunoSEQ multiplex PCR, the repertoire was profiled, and TCRdb retains in-frame clones only, with some absent. The profile shows 110,000 or so clones, more than 70% of them singletons. Points on this clone: The antigen remains undetermined.

CDR3 size: 12 residues. V was cut by 1 base and J by 6 bases, with 4 bases left in between. CDR1 and CDR2 from the germline V gene are SEHNR and FQNEAQ (reference sequence). The sequence derives from an adult who received the AZD1222 COVID-19 vaccine. The J gene is TRBJ2-1, the V gene TRBV7-9; D gene unclear. The specimen comprised peripheral blood, sampled 28 days after the second AZD1222 dose. CDR3 bases: TGTGCCAGCAGCTTAGAGGGCAATGAGCAGTTCTTC. Amino acids: CASSLEGNEQFF.